This TCR beta chain was documented in a study of human T cells and chemical hapten exposure. TCRdb called the RACE reads again in MiXCR, with one record for every CDR3 protein. The sample has 95,000 or so distinct CDR3 sequences, roughly an eighth seen once. Time point of the sample: patch test 2, 6 weeks after DPC sensitization. The treatment is: therapeutic diphenylcyclopropenone sensitization with weekly scalp DPC. A few counts support this clonotype. V shed 2 bases, J shed 3 bases, and the junction held 13 bases outside the gene matches. Germline CDR1 is SGHTA and CDR2 is FQGNSA. This CDR3 region has 18 residues.

The origin of this receptor is a woman in her thirties or forties with alopecia areata. Some clones in this sample may be carry-over from other donors' samples. The sample consisted of whole blood, taken in connection with sensitization to the hapten diphenylcyclopropenone (DPC). The V call is TRBV7-2, the J call TRBJ2-5; 9 nucleotides match TRBD2. CDR3 residues: CASSLWGGGRAEEETQYF. CDR3 sequence (DNA): TGTGCCAGCAGCTTATGGGGCGGCGGGAGGGCGGAGGAAGAGACCCAGTACTTC.